The 25 T cell receptor beta chains presented below share a single source sample, sequenced in a study of T cells in Graves' hyperthyroidism and ophthalmopathy. Amplification yielded TCR beta CDR3 regions, with RNA transcripts as the source. First-round RT-PCR of the TCR CDR3 relied on the HTBI primer set. TCRdb re-called the multiplex PCR reads with MiXCR, one entry per CDR3 protein. In the table there are 250,000 or so distinct CDR3 sequences, roughly 15% of which are singletons. The specimen sequenced was blood. Source of these receptors: a woman between 18 and 29 years old with Graves' ophthalmopathy.

This clonotype was counted at least ten times. V usage is TRBV13 and J usage is TRBJ2-3; TRBD1 matches 10 bases. This CDR3 region has 17 residues. Germline V gene lookup returns CDR1 PRHDT and CDR2 FYEKMQ (reference sequence). V trimming: 5 bases; J trimming: 2 bases; junction bases outside the gene matches: 10. The CDR3, as DNA: TGTGCCAGCAGCCCCTCTACGGGACAGGGGTTCACAGATACGCAGTATTTT. Amino acid sequence: CASSPSTGQGFTDTQYF.

The sample holds many counts of this clonotype. The gene calls are TRBV28 and TRBJ2-7; TRBD1 might be the D (5 bases). The V end was cut by 2 bases, the J end by 5 bases, with 19 bases between. Germline V gene lookup returns CDR1 MDHEN and CDR2 SYDVKM. The CDR3 is 16 amino acids. Here the CDR3 reads CASSLEVAGSRDEQYF. The CDR3 nucleotides read TGTGCCAGCAGTTTAGAGGTCGCAGGGTCTAGGGACGAGCAGTACTTC.

This clonotype came up many times. J is TRBJ1-6 and V is TRBV6-5; D is perhaps TRBD1 (6 bases). V lost 0 bases and J 8 bases, leaving 11 bases between the germline ends. Per germline, CDR1 MNHEY and CDR2 SVGAGI. CDR3 size: 15 residues. The CDR3 coding sequence is TGTGCCAGCAGTTACTCGACGAACAGGGATTCACCCCTCCACTTT. It yields the protein CASSYSTNRDSPLHF.

This clonotype was observed at least ten times. The rearrangement joins TRBV19 to TRBJ1-2; possible D gene TRBD1, 6 bases. Germline CDR1 is LNHDA and CDR2 is SQIVND (reference sequence). The CDR3 loop spans 13 amino acids. Trimming stripped 10 bases from V and 4 bases from J, with 16 bases between. The CDR3: CATQTGDAYGYTF. For the CDR3, the DNA is TGTGCCACCCAGACAGGCGACGCCTATGGCTACACCTTC.

For this clonotype: A much more abundant neighbour one base away suggests this may be a read error. The J gene is TRBJ2-1, the V gene TRBV4-2; TRBD2 matches at 11 bases. This CDR3 has 16 residues. From germline, CDR1 is LGHNA and CDR2 YNFKEQ. Here the CDR3 DNA reads TGTGCCAGCGGCCACCCTAGCGGGAGGCCCGAGAATGAGCAGTTCTTC. Its translation: CASGHPSGRPENEQFF.

This clonotype was recorded at least ten times. V gene TRBV30 combines with J gene TRBJ1-1, with D possibly TRBD1 on 5 matching bases. CDR1 and CDR2 (germline): GTSNPN, SVGIG (reference sequence). Trimming took 8 bases from V and 2 from J, leaving 15 bases between them. The CDR3 covers 13 residues. The CDR3 sequence is CAGRRGINTEAFF. The CDR3 bases are TGTGCCGGCAGAAGGGGAATCAACACTGAAGCTTTCTTT.

This clonotype was picked up many times. This chain joins TRBV12-3 or TRBV12-4 and TRBJ2-3; 8 positions match TRBD1. The CDR3 loop spans 13 amino acids. Trimming removed 5 bases from V and 7 bases from J; junction bases left unmatched: 5. CDR3 DNA sequence: TGTGCCAGCAGTAGGCAGGGGGCTAATACGCAGTATTTT. It specifies CASSRQGANTQYF.

This chain links TRBV5-1 with TRBJ1-2; D call uncertain. This CDR3 has 14 residues. The V gene's germline CDR1 is SGHRS and CDR2 YFSETQ. V was shortened by 0 bases and J by 8 bases, with 14 bases between the two germline ends. CDR3 loop: CASSLGAELGGYTF. The CDR3 DNA follows: TGCGCCAGCAGCTTGGGCGCGGAGTTGGGAGGCTACACCTTC.

This clonotype was observed at least ten times. The chain is built from TRBV10-3 and TRBJ1-4; D perhaps matches TRBD1 (5 bases). The CDR3 length is 15 residues. Germline CDR1 is ENHRY and CDR2 is SYGVKD. Between the trimmed V and J ends, which lost 3 bases and 5 bases, there was a span of 13 bases. CDR3 sequence: CAISEELGANEKLFF. DNA of the CDR3: TGTGCCATCAGTGAAGAGTTAGGGGCGAATGAAAAACTGTTTTTT.

The sample holds many counts of this clonotype. The chain employs TRBV6-1 and TRBJ2-1; D is ambiguous. CDR3 length: 14 amino acids. V was cut by 5 bases and J by 7 bases, with 15 bases left in between. Germline V lookup: CDR1 MNHNS, CDR2 SASEGT. In DNA form, the CDR3 reads TGTGCCAGCAGTTCGACCCAAAAAGGGAATGAGCAGTTCTTC. The encoded protein is CASSSTQKGNEQFF.

This clonotype was detected many times. CDR3 bases: TGTGCCAGCAGTGCCACCGAGGGTTGGACTGAAGCTTTCTTT. Protein product: CASSATEGWTEAFF. The rearrangement joins TRBV12-3 or TRBV12-4 to TRBJ1-1; D gene ambiguous. The CDR3 contains 14 residues. Between the trimmed V and J ends, which lost 5 bases and 5 bases, there was a span of 15 bases.

In nucleotides, the CDR3 is TGTGCCAGCAGCTTAGGTCGTAGCGGGGGGGACGAGCAGTACTTC. It codes for CASSLGRSGGDEQYF. J is TRBJ2-7 and V is TRBV11-2; TRBD2 agrees at 11 bases. With 1 base clipped from V and 5 bases from J, the junction kept 4 bases outside the gene matches. The CDR3 extends over 15 amino acids. Germline CDR1 and CDR2: SGHAT and FQNNGV.

This clonotype showed up many times. The chain recombines TRBV10-3 with TRBJ1-1; no definite D call. CDR1 ENHRY and CDR2 SYGVKD come from the germline V gene. The CDR3 contains 14 residues. The V end lost 0 bases, the J end lost 4 bases, and 9 bases lay between the germline ends. The CDR3 coding sequence is TGTGCCATCAGTGAGTCGCCGGGGTTCACTGAAGCTTTCTTT. It is translated as CAISESPGFTEAFF.

This clonotype was recorded many times. This chain uses TRBV10-1 with TRBJ1-1; possibly TRBD1 for D (6 bases). The germline CDR1 and CDR2 sequences are WNHNN and SYGVQD (reference sequence). There are 13 residues in the CDR3. V was pared by 10 bases and J by 3 bases, with 15 bases between. The CDR3 here is CATLSRGYTEAFF. In DNA form, the CDR3 reads TGCGCCACCCTTAGCAGGGGATACACTGAAGCTTTCTTT.

This clonotype was observed at least ten times. The V gene is TRBV7-9, the J gene TRBJ2-3, with TRBD1 matching 7 bases. The V gene end was trimmed by 5 bases and the J gene end by 0 bases; junction bases not matched to a gene: 8. The germline CDR1 and CDR2 sequences are SEHNR and FQNEAQ (reference sequence). The CDR3 totals 16 residues. The CDR3 here is CASSPPDRPSTDTQYF. The CDR3 DNA follows: TGTGCCAGCAGCCCACCGGACAGGCCAAGCACAGATACGCAGTATTTT.

The chain couples TRBV29-1 to TRBJ2-7, with TRBD2 matching 15 bases. Germline values: CDR1 SQVTM, CDR2 ANQGSEA. This CDR3 spans 15 amino acids. Trimming took 6 bases from V and 7 from J; bases not matched to a gene: 10. For the CDR3, the DNA is TGCAGCGTCTGTTTGATCGGGACTAGCGGGAGGGAGCAGTACTTC. It translates to CSVCLIGTSGREQYF.

The gene calls are TRBV5-1 and TRBJ2-1; 10 bases agree with TRBD1. CDR3 length equals 15 residues. Unmatched junction bases numbered 10, after V lost 4 bases and J lost 9 bases. Germline CDR1 reads SGHRS; CDR2 reads YFSETQ. CDR3: CASSPGTGVSGEQFF. The CDR3 coding sequence is TGCGCCAGCAGCCCCGGGACAGGGGTTTCGGGTGAGCAGTTCTTC.

As regards this clonotype: One end of the junction does not line up with germline, which may come from a read error. The chain is built from TRBV4-3 and TRBJ2-3; 10 bases match TRBD2. Germline CDR1 is LGHNA and CDR2 is YSLEER. The CDR3 loop spans 20 amino acids. The CDR3 DNA reads TGCGCCAGCAGCCAAGATCTTGTAGCGGGAGGTCGATCCACCCACGATACGCGGTATTTT. Amino acids: CASSQDLVAGGRSTHDTRYF.

This clonotype was observed many times. The CDR3 sequence: CSVVGTSSYNEQFF. DNA for the CDR3: TGCAGCGTTGTTGGCACCAGCTCCTACAATGAGCAGTTCTTC. The rearrangement uses TRBV29-1 and TRBJ2-1; no reliable D call. Trimming left V 4 bases short and J 0 bases short, with 10 bases between. CDR3 length: 14 residues. CDR1 and CDR2 from the germline V gene are SQVTM and ANQGSEA.

This clonotype came up many times. The rearrangement uses TRBV12-3 or TRBV12-4 and TRBJ1-2; 11 nucleotides line up with TRBD1. With 5 bases clipped from V and 6 bases from J, the junction kept 5 bases outside the gene matches. The CDR3 has 14 amino acids. The CDR3 loop is CASSADRGHHGYTF. CDR3 sequence (DNA): TGTGCCAGCAGTGCGGACAGGGGGCATCATGGCTACACCTTC.

The table lists this clonotype with many counts. In nucleotides, the CDR3 is TGTGCCAGCAGTACGACAGGGGAAGATTCACCCCTCCACTTT. It is translated as CASSTTGEDSPLHF. The chain couples TRBV3-1 to TRBJ1-6; the match to TRBD1 covers 8 bases. Germline V gene lookup returns CDR1 LGHDT and CDR2 YNNKEL (reference sequence). The ends lost 6 bases at V and 8 bases at J; junction bases unmatched: 6. The CDR3 runs 14 residues.

This clonotype was detected many times. The chain joins TRBV18 to TRBJ1-1; D is ambiguous. Germline V gene sequence: CDR1 KGHSH, CDR2 LQKENI. V was trimmed by 2 bases and J by 2 bases, leaving 6 bases between them. CDR3 size: 13 residues. Here the CDR3 reads CASSPEDNTEAFF. The CDR3 DNA reads TGTGCCAGCTCACCAGAGGACAACACTGAAGCTTTCTTT.

This clonotype was picked up many times. The chain recombines TRBV27 with TRBJ1-2, with TRBD1 matching over 10 bases. CDR1 is MNHEY, CDR2 SMNVEV, per germline (reference sequence). After removal of 8 bases from V and 6 bases from J, the junction contained 15 bases not matched to a gene. The CDR3 consists of 16 residues. The CDR3 sequence is CASHPGQGRSGNGYTF. DNA for the CDR3: TGTGCCAGCCACCCGGGACAGGGGCGATCGGGTAATGGCTACACCTTC.

This sequence joins TRBV5-1 and TRBJ2-4, with 9 bases lining up with TRBD1. CDR3 length: 17 residues. Germline CDR1 reads SGHRS; CDR2 reads YFSETQ. V gave up 0 bases and J gave up 3 bases; unmatched junction bases: 7. DNA of the CDR3: TGCGCCAGCAGCTTGGTGGGACAGGGCAGCGACAAAAACATTCAGTACTTC. Its protein is CASSLVGQGSDKNIQYF.

This clonotype was detected only a few times. V is TRBV20-1 and J is TRBJ2-4; 10 nucleotides agree with TRBD1. CDR3 size: 17 residues. Germline loops: CDR1 DFQATT, CDR2 SNEGSKA (reference sequence). The V and J ends lost 2 bases and 3 bases, in that order; junction bases with no gene match: 10. CDR3 in amino acids: CSARTLTGGVGKNIQYF. CDR3 coding DNA: TGCAGTGCTAGAACCCTGACAGGGGGCGTCGGCAAAAACATTCAGTACTTC.